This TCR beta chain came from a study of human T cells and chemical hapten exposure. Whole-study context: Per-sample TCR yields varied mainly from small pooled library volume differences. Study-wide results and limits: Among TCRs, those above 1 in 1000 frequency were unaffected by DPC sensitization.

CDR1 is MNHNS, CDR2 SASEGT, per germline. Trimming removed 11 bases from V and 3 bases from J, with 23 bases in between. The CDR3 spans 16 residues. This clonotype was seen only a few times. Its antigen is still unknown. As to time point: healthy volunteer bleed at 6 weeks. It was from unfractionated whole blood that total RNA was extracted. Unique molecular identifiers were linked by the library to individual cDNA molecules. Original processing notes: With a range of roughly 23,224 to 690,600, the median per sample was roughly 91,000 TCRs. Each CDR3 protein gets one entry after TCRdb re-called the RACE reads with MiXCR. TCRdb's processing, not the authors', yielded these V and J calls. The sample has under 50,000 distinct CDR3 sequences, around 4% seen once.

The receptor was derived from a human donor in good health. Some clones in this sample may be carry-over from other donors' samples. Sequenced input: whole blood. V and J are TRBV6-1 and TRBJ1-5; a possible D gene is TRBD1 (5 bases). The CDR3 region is CACTGPRGSSNQPQHF. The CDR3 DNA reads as TGTGCCTGCACGGGACCTAGAGGAAGTTCCAATCAGCCCCAGCATTTT.